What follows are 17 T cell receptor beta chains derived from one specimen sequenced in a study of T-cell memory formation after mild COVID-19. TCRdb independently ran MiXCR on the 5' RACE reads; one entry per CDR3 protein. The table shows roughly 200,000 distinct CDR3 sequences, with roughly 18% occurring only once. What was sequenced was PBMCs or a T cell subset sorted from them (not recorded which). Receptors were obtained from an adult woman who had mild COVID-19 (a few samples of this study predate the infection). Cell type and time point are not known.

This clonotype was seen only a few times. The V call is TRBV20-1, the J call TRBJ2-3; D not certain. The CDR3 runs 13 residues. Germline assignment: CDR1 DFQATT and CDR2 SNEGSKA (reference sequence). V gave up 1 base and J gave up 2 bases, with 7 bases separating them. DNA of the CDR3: TGCAGTGCTAGAGTCCCTAACACAGATACGCAGTATTTT. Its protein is CSARVPNTDTQYF.

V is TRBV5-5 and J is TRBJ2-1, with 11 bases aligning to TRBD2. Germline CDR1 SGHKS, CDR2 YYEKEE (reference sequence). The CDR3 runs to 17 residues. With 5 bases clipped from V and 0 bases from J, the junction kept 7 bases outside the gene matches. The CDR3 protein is CASRASGGLGSYNEQFF. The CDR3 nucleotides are TGTGCCAGCAGGGCTAGCGGGGGGCTCGGCTCCTACAATGAGCAGTTCTTC. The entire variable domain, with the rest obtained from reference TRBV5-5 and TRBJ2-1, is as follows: DAGVTQSPTHLIKTRGQQVTLRCSPISGHKSVSWYQQVLGQGPQFIFQYYEKEERGRGNFPDRFSARQFPNYSSELNVNALLLGDSALYLCASRASGGLGSYNEQFFGPGTRLTVL.

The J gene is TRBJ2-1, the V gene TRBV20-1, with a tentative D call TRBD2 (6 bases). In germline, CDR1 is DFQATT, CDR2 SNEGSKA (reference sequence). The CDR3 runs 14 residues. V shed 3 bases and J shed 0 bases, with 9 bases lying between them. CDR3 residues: CSARYGSSYNEQFF. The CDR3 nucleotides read TGCAGTGCTAGGTACGGGAGCTCCTACAATGAGCAGTTCTTC.

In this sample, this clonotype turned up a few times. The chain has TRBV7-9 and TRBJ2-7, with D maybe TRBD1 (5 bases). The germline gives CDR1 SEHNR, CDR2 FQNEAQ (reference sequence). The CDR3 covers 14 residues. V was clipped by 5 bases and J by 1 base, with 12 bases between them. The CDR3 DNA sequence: TGTGCCAGCAGCGATCGACAGCATTCCTACGAGCAGTACTTC. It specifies CASSDRQHSYEQYF.

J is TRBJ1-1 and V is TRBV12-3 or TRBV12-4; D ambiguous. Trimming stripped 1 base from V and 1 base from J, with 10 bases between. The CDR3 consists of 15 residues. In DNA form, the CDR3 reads TGTGCCAGCAGTTTAGTGAGAGCCTCGAACACTGAAGCTTTCTTT. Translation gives CASSLVRASNTEAFF.

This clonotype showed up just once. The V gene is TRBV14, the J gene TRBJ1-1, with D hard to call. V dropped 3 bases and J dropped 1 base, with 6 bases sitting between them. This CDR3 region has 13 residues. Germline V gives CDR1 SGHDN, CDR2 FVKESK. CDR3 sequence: CASSHSRNTEAFF. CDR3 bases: TGTGCCAGCAGCCATAGTCGGAACACTGAAGCTTTCTTT.

CDR3 loop: CASSVTAAEAFF. DNA for the CDR3: TGTGCCAGCAGTGTCACGGCAGCTGAAGCTTTCTTT. The chain has TRBV2 and TRBJ1-1; no definite D call. V shed 4 bases and J shed 6 bases, with 9 bases lying between them. The germline gives CDR1 SNHLY, CDR2 FYNNEI. This CDR3 is built from 12 residues.

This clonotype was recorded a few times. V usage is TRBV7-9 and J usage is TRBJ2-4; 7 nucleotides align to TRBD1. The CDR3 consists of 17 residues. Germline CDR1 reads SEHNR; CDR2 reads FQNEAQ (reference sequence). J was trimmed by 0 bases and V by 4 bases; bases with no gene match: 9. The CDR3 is CASSSTGAHLAKNIQYF. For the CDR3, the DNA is TGTGCCAGCAGCTCAACAGGGGCACACCTAGCCAAAAACATTCAGTACTTC.

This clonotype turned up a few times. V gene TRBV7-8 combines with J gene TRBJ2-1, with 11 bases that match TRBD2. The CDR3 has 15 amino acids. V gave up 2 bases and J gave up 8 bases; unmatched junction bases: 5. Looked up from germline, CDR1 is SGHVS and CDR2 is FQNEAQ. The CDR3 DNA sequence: TGTGCCAGCAGCTTAATGCTAGCGGGAGGATATGAGCAGTTCTTC. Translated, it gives CASSLMLAGGYEQFF.

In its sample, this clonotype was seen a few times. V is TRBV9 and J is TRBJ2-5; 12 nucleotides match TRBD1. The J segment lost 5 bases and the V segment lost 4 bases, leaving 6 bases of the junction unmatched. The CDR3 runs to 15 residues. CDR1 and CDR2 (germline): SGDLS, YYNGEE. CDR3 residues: CASSLGQGAGETQYF. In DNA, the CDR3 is TGTGCCAGCAGCCTGGGACAGGGGGCTGGGGAGACCCAGTACTTC.

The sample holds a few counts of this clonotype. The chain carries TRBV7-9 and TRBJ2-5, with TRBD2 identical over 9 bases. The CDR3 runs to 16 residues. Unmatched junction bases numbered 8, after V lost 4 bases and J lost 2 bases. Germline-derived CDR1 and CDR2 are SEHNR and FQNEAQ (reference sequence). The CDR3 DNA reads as TGTGCCAGCAGCTCCTATAGCGGGAGTGGGCAAGAGACCCAGTACTTC. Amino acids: CASSSYSGSGQETQYF.

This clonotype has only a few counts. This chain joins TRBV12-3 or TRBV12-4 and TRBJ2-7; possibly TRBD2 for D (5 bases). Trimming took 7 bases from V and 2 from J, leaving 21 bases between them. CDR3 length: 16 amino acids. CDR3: CASTEDPPSGTYEQYF. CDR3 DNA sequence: TGTGCCAGCACTGAAGACCCCCCATCCGGGACCTACGAGCAGTACTTC.

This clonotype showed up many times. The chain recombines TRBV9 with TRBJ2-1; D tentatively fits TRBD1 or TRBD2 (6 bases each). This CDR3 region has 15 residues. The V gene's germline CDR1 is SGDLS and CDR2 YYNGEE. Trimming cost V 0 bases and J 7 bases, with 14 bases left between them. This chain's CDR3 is CASSVEGGQANEQFF. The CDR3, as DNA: TGTGCCAGCAGCGTAGAAGGGGGGCAAGCGAATGAGCAGTTCTTC. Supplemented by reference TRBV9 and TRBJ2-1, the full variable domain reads DSGVTQTPKHLITATGQRVTLRCSPRSGDLSVYWYQQSLDQGLQFLIQYYNGEERAKGNILERFSAQQFPDLHSELNLSSLELGDSALYFCASSVEGGQANEQFFGPGTRLTVL.

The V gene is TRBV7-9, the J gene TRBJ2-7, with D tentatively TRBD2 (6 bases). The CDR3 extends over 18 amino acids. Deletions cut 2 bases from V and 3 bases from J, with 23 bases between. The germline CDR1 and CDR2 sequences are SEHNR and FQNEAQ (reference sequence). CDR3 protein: CASSLRRGIGREDYEQYF. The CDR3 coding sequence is TGTGCCAGCAGCTTAAGGAGAGGGATAGGCAGGGAGGACTACGAGCAGTACTTC. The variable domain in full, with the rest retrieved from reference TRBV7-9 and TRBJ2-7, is DTGVSQNPRHKITKRGQNVTFRCDPISEHNRLYWYRQTLGQGPEFLTYFQNEAQLEKSRLLSDRFSAERPKGSFSTLEIQRTEQGDSAMYLCASSLRRGIGREDYEQYFGPGTRLTVT.

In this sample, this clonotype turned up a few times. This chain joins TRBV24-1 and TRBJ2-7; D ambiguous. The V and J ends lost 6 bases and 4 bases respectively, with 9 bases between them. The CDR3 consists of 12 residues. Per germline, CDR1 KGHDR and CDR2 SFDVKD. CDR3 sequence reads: CATSPPPYEQYF. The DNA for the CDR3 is TGTGCCACCAGTCCTCCGCCGTACGAGCAGTACTTC.

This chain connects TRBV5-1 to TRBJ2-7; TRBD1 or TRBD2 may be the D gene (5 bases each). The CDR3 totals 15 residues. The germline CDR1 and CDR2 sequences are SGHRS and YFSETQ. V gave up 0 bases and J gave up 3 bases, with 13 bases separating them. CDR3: CASSLASRDLYEQYF. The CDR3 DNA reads TGCGCCAGCAGCTTGGCGTCCCGGGACCTCTACGAGCAGTACTTC.

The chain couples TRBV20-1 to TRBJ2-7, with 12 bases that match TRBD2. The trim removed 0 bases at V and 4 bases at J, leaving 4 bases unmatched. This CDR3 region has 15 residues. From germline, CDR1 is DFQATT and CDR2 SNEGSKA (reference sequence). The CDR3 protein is CSARDASGGAYEQYF. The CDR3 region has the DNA TGCAGTGCTAGAGATGCTAGCGGGGGGGCTTACGAGCAGTACTTC.